This TCR beta chain was observed in a study of T cell changes during pregnancy in multiple sclerosis. The CDR3 is made up of 12 amino acids. The assay was immunoSEQ multiplex PCR, and TCRdb's table has in-frame clones only and misses some. The table lists 50,000 or so clones, almost 95% of them singletons. The source of this sequence is a female donor with multiple sclerosis, enrolled in a pregnancy study. Material: CD4+ T cells from peripheral blood mononuclear cells, obtained in the third trimester of pregnancy. The chain is built from TRBV7-5 and TRBJ1-2; the table gives TRBD1 as D, unverified against the DNA. TRBV7-5 is listed as a pseudogene. The CDR3 DNA sequence: TGTGCGTGGACAGCCCCTAACTATGGCTACACCTTC. Translating gives CAWTAPNYGYTF.